Listed here are 25 T cell receptor beta chains from one sample, sequenced in a study of blood T cell repertoires in COVID-19. Profiled with immunoSEQ multiplex PCR; TCRdb holds only in-frame clones, not every one. The sample holds approximately 130,000 clones, around four fifths seen once. Sequenced input: peripheral blood. The receptors stem from an elderly man with active or convalescent COVID-19.

This clone is a singleton in its sample. The CDR3 nucleotides are TGTGCCAGCAGGGTCACGGGGTATGGCTATGGCTACACCTTC. It yields the protein CASRVTGYGYGYTF. The V and J genes are TRBV7-2 and TRBJ1-2; D ambiguous. Per the germline V gene, CDR1 is SGHTA and CDR2 is FQGNSA. CDR3 length equals 14 residues. V was shortened by 6 bases and J by 4 bases, with 15 bases between the two germline ends.

CDR3 DNA: TGTGCCAGCAGCTTAGGCGGGTACATGAACACTGAAGCTTTCTTT. It yields the protein CASSLGGYMNTEAFF. The chain couples TRBV7-2 to TRBJ1-1; no firm D call. Per the germline V gene, CDR1 is SGHTA and CDR2 is FQGNSA. CDR3 length: 15 amino acids. The germline V and J ends were trimmed by 1 base and 0 bases, with 9 bases remaining between them.

This clone was counted many times. This chain links TRBV7-8 with TRBJ1-5; the D gene is possibly TRBD1 (5 bases). The CDR3 covers 15 residues. Germline loops: CDR1 SGHVS, CDR2 FQNEAQ. V lost 4 bases, J lost 2 bases, and 12 bases lay in between. This CDR3 reads CASSWAAGGNQPQHF. The CDR3 nucleotides are TGTGCCAGCAGCTGGGCAGCGGGGGGCAATCAGCCCCAGCATTTT.

This clone appeared a single time. The rearrangement links TRBV9 to TRBJ2-5; 12 nucleotides match TRBD1. V was pared by 3 bases and J by 6 bases, with 12 bases of the junction left unmatched. There are 17 residues in the CDR3. Germline CDR1 and CDR2: SGDLS and YYNGEE. The CDR3: CASSEGGRDRGRKTQYF. The DNA of the CDR3 is TGTGCCAGCAGCGAGGGGGGCCGGGACAGGGGGCGTAAGACCCAGTACTTC.

The V and J genes are TRBV2 and TRBJ1-6; D gene uncertain. The CDR3 loop spans 15 amino acids. The V end was cut by 5 bases, the J end by 5 bases, with 13 bases between. CDR1 is SNHLY, CDR2 FYNNEI, per germline. The CDR3 protein is CASSIYTGDNSPLHF. CDR3 bases: TGTGCCAGCAGTATTTACACCGGAGATAATTCACCCCTCCACTTT.

The rearrangement joins TRBV6-5 to TRBJ1-2; 8 nucleotides match TRBD1. In germline, CDR1 is MNHEY, CDR2 SVGAGI. Trimming cost V 1 base and J 8 bases; bases outside gene matches: 12. The CDR3 length is 16 residues. In DNA, the CDR3 is TGTGCCAGCAGTTACTTGTCAGGGGGCGACGCGGGCGGCTACACCTTC. As protein: CASSYLSGGDAGGYTF.

The rearrangement links TRBV5-1 to TRBJ2-7, with TRBD2 as a possible D gene (6 bases). The V gene's germline CDR1 is SGHRS and CDR2 YFSETQ. The CDR3 loop spans 15 amino acids. Between the trimmed V and J ends, which lost 4 bases and 6 bases, there was a span of 20 bases. The CDR3 loop reads CASSLGGGEGFEQYF. The CDR3 DNA follows: TGCGCCAGCAGCCTCGGCGGAGGGGAAGGGTTCGAGCAGTACTTC.

The V gene is TRBV6-2 or TRBV6-3, the J gene TRBJ1-5; D gene ambiguous. This CDR3 has 13 residues. The germline V gene encodes CDR1 MNHEY and CDR2 SVGEGT. The V gene lost 2 bases and the J gene lost 7 bases, with 9 bases spanning the gap. CDR3 in amino acids: CASSYPGWQPQHF. The CDR3 bases are TGTGCCAGCAGTTACCCGGGGTGGCAGCCCCAGCATTTT.

This chain links TRBV19 with TRBJ1-5; 10 bases map to TRBD1. The V segment lost 4 bases and the J segment 0 bases; nucleotides outside the gene matches: 0. The germline V gene encodes CDR1 LNHDA and CDR2 SQIVND (reference sequence). The CDR3 has 15 amino acids. CDR3 bases: TGTGCCAGTAGTAGGGACAGGGGTAGCAATCAGCCCCAGCATTTT. It is translated as CASSRDRGSNQPQHF.

A few counts support this clone. The chain uses TRBV11-3 and TRBJ2-1, with a weak D call TRBD1 (5 bases). This CDR3 contains 15 residues. With 5 bases removed from V and 1 base from J, the gap between germline ends came to 12 bases. From germline, CDR1 is SGHNT and CDR2 YENEEA. Written as DNA, the CDR3 is TGTGCCAGCAGCCAAGGGTCAGGGTCCTACAATGAGCAGTTCTTC. Its translation: CASSQGSGSYNEQFF.

Of note for this clone: In the same sample, other DNA sequences code for this CDR3. The CDR3 bases are TGTGCCAGCAGCTTAGGAGGGGGCCGCGATACGCAGTATTTT. Protein sequence: CASSLGGGRDTQYF. V gene TRBV7-9 combines with J gene TRBJ2-3, with TRBD1 identical over 7 bases. After removal of 1 base from V and 6 bases from J, the junction contained 4 bases not matched to a gene. The germline CDR1 and CDR2 sequences are SEHNR and FQNEAQ (reference sequence). CDR3 length: 14 amino acids.

This chain joins TRBV4-3 and TRBJ2-7; 7 nucleotides match TRBD2. Germline-derived CDR1 and CDR2 are LGHNA and YSLEER. The CDR3 is 14 amino acids. J gave up 3 bases and V 1 base, and 3 bases lay outside the gene matches. The CDR3 spells CASSQVGGGYEQYF. CDR3 DNA sequence: TGCGCCAGCAGCCAAGTGGGGGGGGGCTACGAGCAGTACTTC.

The gene calls are TRBV6-2 or TRBV6-3 and TRBJ2-5; D perhaps matches TRBD2 (5 bases). Germline values: CDR1 MNHEY, CDR2 SVGEGT. This CDR3 has 15 residues. Trimming removed 2 bases from V and 5 bases from J, with 15 bases in between. CDR3 sequence (DNA): TGTGCCAGCAGTTACATCTGGCAGACGGGGGAGACCCAGTACTTC. It codes for CASSYIWQTGETQYF.

This clone was detected only once. CDR3 amino acids: CASLLRGSTGELFF. CDR3 nucleotide sequence: TGTGCCAGCTTACTAAGGGGGTCCACCGGGGAGCTGTTTTTT. V gene TRBV2 combines with J gene TRBJ2-2; maybe TRBD1 (6 bases). The CDR3 loop spans 14 amino acids. The germline gives CDR1 SNHLY, CDR2 FYNNEI. Trimming took 8 bases from V and 4 from J, leaving 14 bases between them.

The chain has TRBV18 and TRBJ2-7, with 7 bases fitting TRBD1. CDR3 length equals 14 residues. V lost 6 bases and J lost 2; bases outside the gene matches: 7. CDR1 KGHSH and CDR2 LQKENI come from the germline V gene. CDR3 DNA sequence: TGTGCCAGCTCCGATGGGCAGGGGGCCTACGAGCAGTACTTC. Translation gives CASSDGQGAYEQYF.

This clone was seen a single time. The genes are TRBV9 and TRBJ1-1, with 9 positions matching TRBD1. The CDR3 sequence is 14 residues long. Germline V gene data show CDR1 as SGDLS and CDR2 as YYNGEE. V dropped 4 bases and J dropped 4; count of bases not matched to a gene: 5. CDR3 loop: CASSKQGASTEAFF. DNA of the CDR3: TGTGCCAGCAGCAAACAGGGGGCGAGCACTGAAGCTTTCTTT.

The chain has TRBV10-3 and TRBJ2-5; the match to TRBD1 covers 7 bases. V trimming: 4 bases; J trimming: 2 bases; junction bases outside the gene matches: 7. The CDR3 is made up of 15 amino acids. The germline V gene has CDR1 ENHRY and CDR2 SYGVKD. The CDR3 loop is CAISGVRDSQETQYF. The CDR3 nucleotides read TGTGCCATCAGTGGGGTCCGGGACAGTCAAGAGACCCAGTACTTC.

The rearrangement joins TRBV7-8 to TRBJ2-1; TRBD2 might be the D (6 bases). V was shortened by 3 bases and J by 10 bases, with 16 bases between the two germline ends. Germline loops: CDR1 SGHVS, CDR2 FQNEAQ. The CDR3 loop spans 14 amino acids. The CDR3 DNA sequence: TGTGCCAGCAGCTTTAAGCCGGTAGCGGTGGAGCAGTTCTTC. The encoded protein is CASSFKPVAVEQFF.

CDR3 bases: TGTGCCAGCAGCGTAGGCGCGTACTCCCCAGATACGCAGTATTTT. Its translation is CASSVGAYSPDTQYF. V gene TRBV9 combines with J gene TRBJ2-3; no definite D call. The V end lost 0 bases, the J end lost 4 bases, and 12 bases lay between the germline ends. CDR3 length: 15 residues. Germline CDR1 SGDLS, CDR2 YYNGEE.

The chain couples TRBV11-2 to TRBJ2-7, with 8 positions matching TRBD1. J lost 4 bases, V lost 5 bases, and 10 bases had no gene match. The CDR3 loop spans 15 amino acids. Germline V lookup: CDR1 SGHAT, CDR2 FQNNGV. The CDR3: CASSKDRVGVYEQYF. Written as DNA, the CDR3 is TGTGCCAGCAGCAAGGACAGGGTGGGGGTTTACGAGCAGTACTTC.

The chain couples TRBV29-1 to TRBJ1-1; D remains ambiguous. Trimming removed 3 bases at V and 0 bases at J, with 5 bases between. Per the germline V gene, CDR1 is SQVTM and CDR2 is ANQGSEA. CDR3 size: 12 residues. The CDR3 DNA reads as TGCAGCGTTGACACAGTGAACACTGAAGCTTTCTTT. Amino acid sequence: CSVDTVNTEAFF.

This clone is deemed medium-sized. This chain uses TRBV2 with TRBJ2-3; 10 bases line up with TRBD2. This CDR3 contains 19 residues. Germline CDR1 is SNHLY and CDR2 is FYNNEI. Trimming removed 4 bases from V and 0 bases from J; junction bases left unmatched: 13. The CDR3 region has the DNA TGTGCCAGCAGTGGTTGGGCTAGCGGGGGAACATCTAGCACAGATACGCAGTATTTT. This translates into CASSGWASGGTSSTDTQYF.

The chain joins TRBV7-8 to TRBJ1-6, with 8 bases lining up with TRBD1. Germline lookup yields CDR1 SGHVS and CDR2 FQNEAQ. Trimming took 2 bases from V and 9 from J; bases not matched to a gene: 15. This CDR3 comprises 18 residues. CDR3 DNA: TGTGCCAGCAGCTTATCCACGCTCCCACAGGGGGTGGGTTCACCCCTCCACTTT. Amino acids: CASSLSTLPQGVGSPLHF. Variable domain in full (rest from reference TRBV7-8 and TRBJ1-6): GAGVSQSPRYKVAKRGQDVALRCDPISGHVSLFWYQQALGQGPEFLTYFQNEAQLDKSGLPSDRFFAERPEGSVSTLKIQRTQQEDSAVYLCASSLSTLPQGVGSPLHFGNGTRLTVT.

The chain combines TRBV5-5 with TRBJ2-3; 7 positions match TRBD1. Germline assignment: CDR1 SGHKS and CDR2 YYEKEE (reference sequence). Unmatched junction bases numbered 8, after V lost 4 bases and J lost 0 bases. The CDR3 has 16 amino acids. Written as DNA, the CDR3 is TGTGCCAGCAGCCAGGGACAGCAAACAAGCACAGATACGCAGTATTTT. The encoded protein is CASSQGQQTSTDTQYF.

The V and J genes are TRBV10-3 and TRBJ2-3, with TRBD1 identical over 7 bases. The CDR3 has 15 residues. With V trimmed by 6 bases and J by 0 bases, 6 bases remained unmatched. Germline lookup yields CDR1 ENHRY and CDR2 SYGVKD. CDR3 in DNA: TGTGCCATCAGCCGGGACAGCGCTAGCACAGATACGCAGTATTTT. Translated, it gives CAISRDSASTDTQYF.